One and the same sample provided the 16 T cell receptor beta chains below, sequenced in a study of molecular identifiers for immune sequencing clone quantification. TCRdb called the PCR reads again in MiXCR, with one record for every CDR3 protein. Of 100,000 or so distinct CDR3 sequences in the sample, 36% were seen once. The specimen was naive CD8+ T cells from blood, with Jurkat cell RNA spiked in. Subset described: FACS-sorted CD8+CD4-CCR7+CD45RA+ naive T cells. The receptors shown here come from a human donor in good health. Some libraries in this study had Jurkat cell RNA spiked in.

The genes are TRBV7-9 and TRBJ2-7, with TRBD2 identical over 7 bases. Losses at the gene ends were 6 bases for V and 5 bases for J; bases not matched to a gene: 7. This CDR3 has 13 amino acids. Germline CDR1 is SEHNR and CDR2 is FQNEAQ (reference sequence). In nucleotides, the CDR3 is TGTGCCAGCAGTCTCGCGGGAGAAAACGAGCAGTACTTC. Its protein is CASSLAGENEQYF.

The V gene is TRBV9, the J gene TRBJ2-3; the match to TRBD2 covers 8 bases. The CDR3 extends over 16 amino acids. The V gene end was trimmed by 3 bases and the J gene end by 0 bases; junction bases not matched to a gene: 6. The germline V gene has CDR1 SGDLS and CDR2 YYNGEE. This CDR3 reads CASSGGSGISTDTQYF. CDR3 DNA sequence: TGTGCCAGCAGCGGAGGTAGCGGGATCAGCACAGATACGCAGTATTTT.

This clonotype was detected many times. The chain couples TRBV28 to TRBJ1-2; D gene unclear. Trimming took off 7 bases at V and 4 bases at J, with 10 bases between the two ends. Germline V gene sequence: CDR1 MDHEN, CDR2 SYDVKM. The CDR3 length is 12 residues. The CDR3 bases are TGTGCCAGCAACGCCGATTCCTATGGCTACACCTTC. Translated: CASNADSYGYTF.

The genes are TRBV7-9 and TRBJ2-7, with 12 bases identical to TRBD1. Germline V CDR1 and CDR2: SEHNR, FQNEAQ (reference sequence). CDR3 length: 17 amino acids. The ends lost 8 bases at V and 7 bases at J; junction bases unmatched: 18. CDR3 amino acids: CASDLPSSGTGGPEQYF. The CDR3, as DNA: TGTGCCAGCGACCTCCCGTCTTCCGGGACAGGGGGCCCTGAGCAGTACTTC.

This chain uses TRBV6-6 with TRBJ2-1, with TRBD2 matching 8 bases. The CDR3 contains 15 residues. After removal of 7 bases from V and 9 bases from J, the junction contained 14 bases not matched to a gene. The V gene's germline CDR1 is MNHNY and CDR2 SVGAGI (reference sequence). The DNA for the CDR3 is TGTGCCAGCATTATACCGGGACTAGAAGGTGCTGAGCAGTTCTTC. Encoded protein: CASIIPGLEGAEQFF.

This clonotype occurred a few times. V is TRBV7-9 and J is TRBJ2-7; 14 bases line up with TRBD2. Germline CDR1 and CDR2: SEHNR and FQNEAQ (reference sequence). The CDR3 contains 16 residues. J was trimmed by 5 bases and V by 5 bases; bases with no gene match: 8. The CDR3 DNA sequence: TGTGCCAGCAGCCTCCAGACTAGCGGGAGGGCCCACGAGCAGTACTTC. Translation: CASSLQTSGRAHEQYF.

This chain joins TRBV27 and TRBJ2-7; TRBD1 agrees at 9 bases. CDR3 length equals 13 residues. Germline trimming cut 2 bases from V and 6 bases from J; bases unmatched to any gene: 2. CDR1 is MNHEY, CDR2 SMNVEV, per germline (reference sequence). CDR3 protein: CASSLGTGPEQYF. The CDR3 DNA reads TGTGCCAGCAGTTTAGGGACAGGGCCCGAGCAGTACTTC.

This chain uses TRBV28 with TRBJ2-2; 7 bases align to TRBD1. Germline V gene lookup returns CDR1 MDHEN and CDR2 SYDVKM. The CDR3 is made up of 16 amino acids. With 3 bases clipped from V and 7 bases from J, the junction kept 11 bases outside the gene matches. The CDR3 spells CASSLTGLGDYGELFF. The CDR3 DNA reads TGTGCCAGCAGTTTGACAGGGTTGGGTGATTACGGGGAGCTGTTTTTT.

The chain joins TRBV11-2 to TRBJ2-7; D ambiguous. Between the trimmed V and J ends, which lost 7 bases and 3 bases, there was a span of 16 bases. Looked up from germline, CDR1 is SGHAT and CDR2 is FQNNGV. There are 14 residues in the CDR3. In DNA, the CDR3 is TGTGCCAGCACCTTGACTCCCCAGGTCTACGAGCAGTACTTC. This codes for CASTLTPQVYEQYF.

In DNA form, the CDR3 reads TGTGCCAGCAGTGATCAGGGGCAAGAGACCCAGTACTTC. Protein: CASSDQGQETQYF. The rearrangement uses TRBV27 and TRBJ2-5; maybe TRBD1 (6 bases). Deletions cut 5 bases from V and 2 bases from J, with 9 bases between. Germline V gives CDR1 MNHEY, CDR2 SMNVEV (reference sequence). There are 13 residues in the CDR3.

The V call is TRBV14, the J call TRBJ2-1; 9 bases fit TRBD2. The trim removed 3 bases at V and 5 bases at J, leaving 8 bases unmatched. Germline V gene data show CDR1 as SGHDN and CDR2 as FVKESK. The CDR3 is 16 amino acids. The CDR3 coding sequence is TGTGCCAGCAGCCACCCGGGACTAGCAATAAACAATGAGCAGTTCTTC. It is translated as CASSHPGLAINNEQFF.

The chain recombines TRBV20-1 with TRBJ2-1; the D is unclear. The germline V and J ends were trimmed by 4 bases and 4 bases, with 5 bases remaining between them. There are 11 residues in the CDR3. The germline gives CDR1 DFQATT, CDR2 SNEGSKA (reference sequence). The CDR3 DNA sequence: TGCAGTGCTAATGAATACAATGAGCAGTTCTTC. This sequence encodes CSANEYNEQFF.

The table lists this clonotype with many counts. This chain joins TRBV28 and TRBJ2-3; D is perhaps TRBD1 or TRBD2 (5 bases each). Trimming left V 2 bases short and J 4 bases short, with 13 bases between. This CDR3 is 15 amino acids long. Germline-derived CDR1 and CDR2 are MDHEN and SYDVKM. In DNA form, the CDR3 reads TGTGCCAGCAGTTTAGGGGGAATTCCCTCAGATACGCAGTATTTT. Protein: CASSLGGIPSDTQYF.

The V gene is TRBV2, the J gene TRBJ1-6; D is uncertain. The CDR3 has 13 amino acids. Germline lookup yields CDR1 SNHLY and CDR2 FYNNEI. V was trimmed by 3 bases and J by 7 bases, leaving 7 bases between them. The CDR3 bases are TGTGCCAGCAGTGACTTTAGCAATTCACCCCTCCACTTT. Translated: CASSDFSNSPLHF.

In this sample, this clonotype turned up a few times. The junction departs from germline at one end; a sequencing error may be responsible. The J gene is TRBJ2-7, the V gene TRBV20-1; D call uncertain. CDR3 length equals 15 residues. Per germline, CDR1 DFQATT and CDR2 SNEGSKA (reference sequence). CDR3 nucleotides: TGCAGTGCTAGAGATGCAGTATCTAAGAACTACGAGCAGAACTTC. Translated: CSARDAVSKNYEQNF.

This clonotype has only a few counts. One end of the junction is discordant with germline, which a read error may explain. The chain uses TRBV15 and TRBJ2-7, with D perhaps TRBD2 (6 bases). The V gene's germline CDR1 is LNHNV and CDR2 YYDKDF (reference sequence). This CDR3 spans 13 amino acids. The CDR3 reads CATSRDNTASVGF. CDR3 nucleotides: TGTGCCACCAGCAGAGATAATACGGCTAGCGTAGGCTTC.